This entry concerns a single T cell receptor (beta chain). These data belong to a study of blood T cell repertoires in COVID-19. As for the study in general: Sources were T cells, B-cell-depleted T cells, or PBMCs; the material itself was cDNA or gDNA.

Study processing details: The assay estimated nucleated cells by amplifying reference gene primers. Sequencing used immunoSEQ multiplex PCR; TCRdb keeps in-frame clones, though not all of them. V, J and clone size reflect that table, while D and trimming were determined from the DNA. The sample includes roughly 140,000 clones, 85% to 90% seen only once; the top ten take 15%. This receptor was taken from a woman between 35 and 50 years old with acute or convalescent COVID-19. The sequenced sample was peripheral blood.

CDR3 protein: CASSIVPGGLGTQYF. CDR3 DNA sequence: TGTGCCAGTAGTATAGTACCGGGAGGGCTCGGGACCCAGTACTTC. The chain employs TRBV19 and TRBJ2-5; TRBD2 agrees at 8 bases. The CDR3 covers 15 residues. Unmatched junction bases numbered 8, after V lost 1 base and J lost 7 bases. Germline V gene sequence: CDR1 LNHDA, CDR2 SQIVND (reference sequence).